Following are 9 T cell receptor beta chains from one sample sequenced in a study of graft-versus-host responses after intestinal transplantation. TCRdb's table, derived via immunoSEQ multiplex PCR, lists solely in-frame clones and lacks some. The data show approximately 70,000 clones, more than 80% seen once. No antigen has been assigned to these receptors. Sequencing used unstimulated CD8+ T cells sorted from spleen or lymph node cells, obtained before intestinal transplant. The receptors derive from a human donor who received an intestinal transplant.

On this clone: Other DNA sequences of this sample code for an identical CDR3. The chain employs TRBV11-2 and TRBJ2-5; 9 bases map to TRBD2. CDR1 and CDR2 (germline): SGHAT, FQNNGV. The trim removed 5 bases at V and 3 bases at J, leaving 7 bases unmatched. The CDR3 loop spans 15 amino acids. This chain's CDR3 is CASSLAGGAEETQYF. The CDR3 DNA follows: TGTGCCAGCAGCCTGGCGGGGGGGGCGGAAGAGACCCAGTACTTC.

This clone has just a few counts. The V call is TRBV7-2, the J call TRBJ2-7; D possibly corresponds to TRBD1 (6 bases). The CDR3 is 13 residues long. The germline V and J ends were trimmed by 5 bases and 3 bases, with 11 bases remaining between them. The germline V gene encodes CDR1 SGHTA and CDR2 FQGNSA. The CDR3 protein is CASSVRQVYEQYF. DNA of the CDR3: TGTGCCAGCAGCGTCCGACAGGTCTACGAGCAGTACTTC.

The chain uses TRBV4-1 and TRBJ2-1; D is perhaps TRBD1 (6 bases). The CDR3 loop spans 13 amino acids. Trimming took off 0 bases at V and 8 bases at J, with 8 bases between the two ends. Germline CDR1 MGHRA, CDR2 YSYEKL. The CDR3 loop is CASSQEGGDEQFF. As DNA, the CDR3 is TGCGCCAGCAGCCAAGAAGGGGGAGATGAGCAGTTCTTC.

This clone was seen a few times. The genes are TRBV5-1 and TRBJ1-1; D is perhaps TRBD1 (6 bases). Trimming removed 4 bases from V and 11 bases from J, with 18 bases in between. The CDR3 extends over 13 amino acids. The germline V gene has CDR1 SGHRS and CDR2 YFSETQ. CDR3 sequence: CASSPNGGPRAFF. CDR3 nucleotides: TGCGCCAGCAGCCCAAACGGGGGGCCTCGGGCTTTCTTT.

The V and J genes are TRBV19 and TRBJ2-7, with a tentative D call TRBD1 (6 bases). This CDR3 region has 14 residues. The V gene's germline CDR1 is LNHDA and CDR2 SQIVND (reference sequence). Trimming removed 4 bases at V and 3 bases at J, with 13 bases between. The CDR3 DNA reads TGTGCCAGTAGTACCTCAGGGGCTGACTACGAGCAGTACTTC. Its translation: CASSTSGADYEQYF.

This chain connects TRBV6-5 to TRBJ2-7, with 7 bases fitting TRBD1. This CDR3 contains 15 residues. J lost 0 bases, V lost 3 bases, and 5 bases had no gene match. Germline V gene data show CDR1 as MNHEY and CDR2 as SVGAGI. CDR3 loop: CASSYSGDSSYEQYF. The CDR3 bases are TGTGCCAGCAGTTATAGTGGGGACAGCTCCTACGAGCAGTACTTC.

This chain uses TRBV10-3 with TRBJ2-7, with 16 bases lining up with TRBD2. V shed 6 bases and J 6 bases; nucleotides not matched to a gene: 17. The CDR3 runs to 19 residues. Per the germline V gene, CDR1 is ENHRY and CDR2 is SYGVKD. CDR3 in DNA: TGTGCCATCAGGAACCCGGGACTAGCGGGAGGGGGGGTCGCCTCCGAGCAGTACTTC. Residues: CAIRNPGLAGGGVASEQYF.

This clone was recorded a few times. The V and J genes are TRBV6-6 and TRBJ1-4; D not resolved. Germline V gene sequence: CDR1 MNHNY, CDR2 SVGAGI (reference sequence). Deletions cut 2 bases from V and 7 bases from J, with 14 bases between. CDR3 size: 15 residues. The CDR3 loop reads CASSYVGSGVEKLFF. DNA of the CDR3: TGTGCCAGCAGTTACGTTGGGAGCGGCGTTGAAAAACTGTTTTTT.

CDR3: CASSLTGTGLAGETQYF. The CDR3 DNA sequence: TGCGCCAGCAGCCTGACAGGGACCGGACTAGCGGGAGAGACCCAGTACTTC. V and J are TRBV5-1 and TRBJ2-5; 11 bases match TRBD2. The V gene end was trimmed by 4 bases and the J gene end by 4 bases; junction bases not matched to a gene: 12. Germline loops: CDR1 SGHRS, CDR2 YFSETQ. The CDR3 loop spans 17 amino acids.